These T cell receptor beta chains were read from a single sample in a study of OX40 agonist ivuxolimab in advanced cancers. TCRdb's copy holds only in-frame clones and misses some; the assay was immunoSEQ multiplex PCR. Of tens of thousands of clones in the sample, roughly nine tenths are singletons; the top ten hold 3% to 4%. Sequencing used CD4+ or CD8+ T cells sorted from blood, obtained in a trial of the OX40 agonist ivuxolimab. The receptors were gathered from an adult with an advanced solid tumor such as melanoma, head and neck, liver or kidney cancer. Each CDR3 is given with its conserved first and last residue. A D gene is named only where the DNA matches it firmly. Not all rows give a size; the values are once, few, many and, for expanded clones, a class.

v_call: TRBV9
d_call: -
clone_size: -
j_call: TRBJ2-1
cdr3_aa: CASSVGGQSSYNEQFF
cdr3_nt: TGTGCCAGCAGCGTAGGGGGGCAGAGCTCCTACAATGAGCAGTTCTTC

v_call: TRBV13
d_call: -
clone_size: -
j_call: TRBJ2-7
cdr3_aa: CASSFEGRTYEQYF
cdr3_nt: TGCGCCAGCAGCTTTGAGGGGCGCACCTACGAGCAGTACTTC

v_call: TRBV4-1
d_call: -
clone_size: -
j_call: TRBJ1-4
cdr3_aa: CASSHRSATNEKLFF
cdr3_nt: TGCGCCAGCAGCCATCGGTCCGCAACTAATGAAAAACTGTTTTTT

v_call: TRBV6-1
d_call: -
clone_size: once
j_call: TRBJ1-5
cdr3_aa: CASSEELIQPQHF
cdr3_nt: TGTGCCAGCAGTGAAGAACTTATCCAGCCCCAGCATTTT

v_call: TRBV9
d_call: TRBD2
clone_size: -
j_call: TRBJ2-5
cdr3_aa: CASSPTLGGGKETQYF
cdr3_nt: TGTGCCAGCAGCCCAACCCTTGGGGGAGGGAAAGAGACCCAGTACTTC

v_call: TRBV6-4
d_call: -
clone_size: -
j_call: TRBJ2-2
cdr3_aa: CASSLGVFNTGELFF
cdr3_nt: TGTGCCAGCAGTCTCGGGGTTTTTAACACCGGGGAGCTGTTTTTT

v_call: TRBV27
d_call: -
clone_size: -
j_call: TRBJ1-2
cdr3_aa: CASSFNGGQGGGYTF
cdr3_nt: TGTGCCAGCAGTTTTAATGGGGGGCAGGGCGGTGGCTACACCTTC

v_call: TRBV2
d_call: -
clone_size: -
j_call: TRBJ1-6
cdr3_aa: CASSGAGRGGSPLHF
cdr3_nt: TGTGCCAGCAGTGGGGCGGGCAGGGGCGGATCACCCCTCCACTTT

v_call: TRBV5-5
d_call: TRBD1
clone_size: -
j_call: TRBJ2-5
cdr3_aa: CASSTLTGAQETQYF
cdr3_nt: TGTGCCAGCAGCACCCTGACAGGGGCCCAAGAGACCCAGTACTTC

v_call: TRBV6-1
d_call: -
clone_size: -
j_call: TRBJ1-2
cdr3_aa: CASSAAGQSYGYTF
cdr3_nt: TGTGCCAGCAGTGCGGCAGGACAGAGCTATGGCTACACCTTC

v_call: TRBV7-9
d_call: -
clone_size: -
j_call: TRBJ1-4
cdr3_aa: CASSLAPEKLFF
cdr3_nt: TGTGCCAGCAGCTTAGCACCGGAAAAACTGTTTTTT

v_call: TRBV7-2
d_call: TRBD2
clone_size: -
j_call: TRBJ2-1
cdr3_aa: CASSLGGPKQFF
cdr3_nt: TGTGCCAGCAGTCTGGGAGGGCCCAAGCAGTTCTTC

v_call: TRBV4-1
d_call: -
clone_size: -
j_call: TRBJ2-1
cdr3_aa: CASSQVAAGDLDEQFF
cdr3_nt: TGCGCCAGCAGCCAAGTAGCGGCAGGCGACCTCGATGAGCAGTTCTTC

v_call: TRBV6-5
d_call: TRBD2
clone_size: -
j_call: TRBJ2-7
cdr3_aa: CASRALAGESEQYF
cdr3_nt: TGTGCCAGCAGGGCACTAGCGGGAGAGTCCGAGCAGTACTTC

v_call: TRBV7-2
d_call: TRBD2
clone_size: -
j_call: TRBJ2-2
cdr3_aa: CASSSSGTSGTGELFF
cdr3_nt: TGTGCCAGCAGCTCCTCCGGGACTAGCGGGACCGGGGAGCTGTTTTTT

v_call: TRBV4-2
d_call: -
clone_size: -
j_call: TRBJ1-1
cdr3_aa: CASSQGAANTEAFF
cdr3_nt: TGTGCCAGCAGCCAAGGGGCAGCGAACACTGAAGCTTTCTTT

v_call: TRBV7-6
d_call: TRBD2
clone_size: -
j_call: TRBJ2-2
cdr3_aa: CASSSISGRVTGELFF
cdr3_nt: TGTGCCAGCAGCTCCATTAGCGGGAGGGTCACCGGGGAGCTGTTTTTT

v_call: TRBV19
d_call: -
clone_size: -
j_call: TRBJ2-7
cdr3_aa: CASSVPEGEEQYF
cdr3_nt: TGTGCCAGTAGTGTTCCCGAGGGGGAGGAGCAGTACTTC

v_call: TRBV28
d_call: -
clone_size: -
j_call: TRBJ1-5
cdr3_aa: CASRVLEGQPQHF
cdr3_nt: TGTGCCAGCAGGGTACTCGAGGGGCAGCCCCAGCATTTT

v_call: TRBV18
d_call: TRBD2
clone_size: -
j_call: TRBJ2-1
cdr3_aa: CASSPTSGVEQFF
cdr3_nt: TGTGCCAGCTCTCCGACTAGCGGGGTTGAGCAGTTCTTC

v_call: TRBV7-2
d_call: TRBD2
clone_size: -
j_call: TRBJ2-3
cdr3_aa: CASSFRAGGRTDTQYF
cdr3_nt: TGTGCCAGCAGCTTCAGAGCGGGAGGGCGGACAGATACGCAGTATTTT

v_call: TRBV6-1
d_call: -
clone_size: -
j_call: TRBJ2-7
cdr3_aa: CASSQTSYEQYF
cdr3_nt: TGTGCCAGCAGCCAGACTAGCTACGAGCAGTACTTC

v_call: TRBV5-4
d_call: TRBD2
clone_size: -
j_call: TRBJ2-7
cdr3_aa: CASSQASGSSYEQYF
cdr3_nt: TGTGCCAGCAGCCAAGCCAGCGGGAGTTCCTACGAGCAGTACTTC

v_call: TRBV11-2
d_call: -
clone_size: -
j_call: TRBJ1-2
cdr3_aa: CASSLSQIERNYGYTF
cdr3_nt: TGTGCCAGCAGCTTATCACAGATCGAAAGGAACTATGGCTACACCTTC

v_call: TRBV28
d_call: TRBD1
clone_size: -
j_call: TRBJ2-7
cdr3_aa: CASTLGDRESIYEQYF
cdr3_nt: TGTGCCAGCACCTTGGGGGACAGGGAATCTATCTACGAGCAGTACTTC

v_call: TRBV2
d_call: -
clone_size: -
j_call: TRBJ1-2
cdr3_aa: CASSEYTYTF
cdr3_nt: TGTGCCAGCAGTGAATATACGTACACCTTC

v_call: TRBV7-3
d_call: -
clone_size: -
j_call: TRBJ1-2
cdr3_aa: CASSLGPANYGYTF
cdr3_nt: TGTGCCAGCAGCTTAGGCCCGGCTAACTATGGCTACACCTTC

v_call: TRBV2
d_call: -
clone_size: -
j_call: TRBJ2-1
cdr3_aa: CASTILGLASEQFF
cdr3_nt: TGTGCCAGCACCATACTCGGTCTAGCCAGTGAGCAGTTCTTC

v_call: TRBV11-3
d_call: -
clone_size: -
j_call: TRBJ1-1
cdr3_aa: CASSLAQRKAFF
cdr3_nt: TGTGCCAGCAGCTTGGCACAGAGGAAAGCTTTCTTT

v_call: TRBV7-9
d_call: TRBD2
clone_size: few
j_call: TRBJ2-7
cdr3_aa: CASSFLTSGRTTRQYF
cdr3_nt: TGTGCCAGCAGTTTTTTAACTAGCGGGAGGACTACGAGGCAGTACTTC

v_call: TRBV29-1
d_call: -
clone_size: -
j_call: TRBJ2-7
cdr3_aa: CSASRVGEQYF
cdr3_nt: TGCAGCGCTTCCAGGGTTGGGGAGCAGTACTTC

v_call: TRBV11-2
d_call: TRBD2
clone_size: -
j_call: TRBJ2-3
cdr3_aa: CASRPSGSYTDTQYF
cdr3_nt: TGTGCCAGCAGACCCAGCGGGAGTTACACAGATACGCAGTATTTT

v_call: TRBV10-3
d_call: -
clone_size: -
j_call: TRBJ2-2
cdr3_aa: CAIRPQGSGELFF
cdr3_nt: TGTGCCATCAGACCCCAGGGGTCCGGGGAGCTGTTTTTT

v_call: TRBV6-1
d_call: -
clone_size: -
j_call: TRBJ2-6
cdr3_aa: CASSELAGANVLTF
cdr3_nt: TGTGCCAGCAGTGAACTAGCTGGGGCCAACGTCCTGACTTTC

v_call: TRBV7-9
d_call: -
clone_size: -
j_call: TRBJ2-1
cdr3_aa: CASSPRDGHSYNEQFF
cdr3_nt: TGTGCCAGCAGCCCTCGGGACGGCCACTCCTACAATGAGCAGTTCTTC

v_call: TRBV19
d_call: -
clone_size: -
j_call: TRBJ2-1
cdr3_aa: CASSSQGHNEQFF
cdr3_nt: TGTGCCAGTAGTTCCCAGGGTCACAATGAGCAGTTCTTC

v_call: TRBV29-1
d_call: TRBD1
clone_size: -
j_call: TRBJ1-1
cdr3_aa: CSVWGQLNTEAFF
cdr3_nt: TGCAGCGTGTGGGGACAGCTGAACACTGAAGCTTTCTTT

v_call: TRBV9
d_call: -
clone_size: -
j_call: TRBJ1-1
cdr3_aa: CASSAGLGLRDTEAFF
cdr3_nt: TGTGCCAGCAGCGCTGGATTGGGACTTCGGGACACTGAAGCTTTCTTT

v_call: TRBV7-9
d_call: TRBD2
clone_size: -
j_call: TRBJ2-7
cdr3_aa: CASSLGLAGAYEQYF
cdr3_nt: TGTGCCAGCAGCCTAGGACTAGCGGGAGCCTACGAGCAGTACTTC

v_call: TRBV5-1
d_call: TRBD1
clone_size: -
j_call: TRBJ2-4
cdr3_aa: CASSLEGGATKNIQYF
cdr3_nt: TGCGCCAGCAGCTTGGAAGGGGGCGCAACCAAAAACATTCAGTACTTC

v_call: TRBV7-6
d_call: -
clone_size: few
j_call: TRBJ2-7
cdr3_aa: CASSSSGRSYEQYF
cdr3_nt: TGTGCCAGCAGTTCCTCAGGGAGATCCTACGAGCAGTACTTC

v_call: TRBV10-3
d_call: -
clone_size: -
j_call: TRBJ2-3
cdr3_aa: CAISGLAGTDTQYF
cdr3_nt: TGTGCCATCAGTGGATTAGCTGGCACAGATACGCAGTATTTT

v_call: TRBV7-9
d_call: -
clone_size: few
j_call: TRBJ1-2
cdr3_aa: CASSLATAGAGYTF
cdr3_nt: TGTGCCAGCAGCTTAGCGACGGCAGGGGCCGGCTACACCTTC

v_call: TRBV5-1
d_call: -
clone_size: -
j_call: TRBJ2-2
cdr3_aa: CASSLDSTGELFF
cdr3_nt: TGCGCCAGCAGCTTGGACAGCACCGGGGAGCTGTTTTTT

v_call: TRBV6-5
d_call: -
clone_size: -
j_call: TRBJ1-4
cdr3_aa: CASRTSLNTEKLFF
cdr3_nt: TGTGCCAGCAGGACTTCACTTAACACTGAAAAACTGTTTTTT

v_call: TRBV4-2
d_call: TRBD2
clone_size: -
j_call: TRBJ2-3
cdr3_aa: CASSLGLAGGSDTQYF
cdr3_nt: TGTGCCAGCAGCCTAGGACTAGCGGGAGGTAGCGATACGCAGTATTTT

v_call: TRBV7-2
d_call: -
clone_size: once
j_call: TRBJ2-7
cdr3_aa: CASSRGSGDHEQYF
cdr3_nt: TGTGCCAGCAGTCGAGGATCAGGGGACCACGAGCAGTACTTC

v_call: TRBV19
d_call: -
clone_size: -
j_call: TRBJ2-2
cdr3_aa: CASSPITGELFF
cdr3_nt: TGTGCCAGTAGCCCCATAACCGGGGAGCTGTTTTTT

v_call: TRBV28
d_call: -
clone_size: once
j_call: TRBJ1-2
cdr3_aa: CASRAVGANYGYTF
cdr3_nt: TGTGCCAGCAGGGCCGTTGGAGCGAACTATGGCTACACCTTC

v_call: TRBV5-5
d_call: TRBD1
clone_size: -
j_call: TRBJ2-7
cdr3_aa: CASSPRQGASYEQYF
cdr3_nt: TGTGCCAGCAGCCCCCGACAGGGGGCATCCTACGAGCAGTACTTC

v_call: TRBV7-9
d_call: TRBD1
clone_size: -
j_call: TRBJ2-2
cdr3_aa: CASSWGQSTGELFF
cdr3_nt: TGTGCCAGCAGCTGGGGACAGAGCACCGGGGAGCTGTTTTTT